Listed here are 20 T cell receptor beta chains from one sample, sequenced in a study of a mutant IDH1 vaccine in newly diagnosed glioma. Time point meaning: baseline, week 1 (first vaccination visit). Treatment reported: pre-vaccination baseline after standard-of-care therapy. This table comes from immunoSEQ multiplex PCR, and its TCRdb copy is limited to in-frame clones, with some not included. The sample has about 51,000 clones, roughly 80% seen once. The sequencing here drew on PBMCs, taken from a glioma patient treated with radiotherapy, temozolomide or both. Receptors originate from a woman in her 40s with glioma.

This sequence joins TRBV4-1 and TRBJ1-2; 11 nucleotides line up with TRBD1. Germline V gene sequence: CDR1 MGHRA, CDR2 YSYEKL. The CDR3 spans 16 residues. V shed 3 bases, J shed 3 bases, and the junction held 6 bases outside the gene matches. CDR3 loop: CASSHAGQGADYGYTF. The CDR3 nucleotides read TGCGCCAGCAGCCATGCTGGACAGGGGGCAGACTATGGCTACACCTTC.

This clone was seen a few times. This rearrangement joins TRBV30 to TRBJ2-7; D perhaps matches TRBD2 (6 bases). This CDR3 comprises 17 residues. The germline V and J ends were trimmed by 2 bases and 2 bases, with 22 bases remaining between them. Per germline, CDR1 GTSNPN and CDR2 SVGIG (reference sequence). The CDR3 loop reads CAWSPAPRLAATYEQYF. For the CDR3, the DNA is TGTGCCTGGAGTCCCGCCCCGAGATTAGCGGCGACCTACGAGCAGTACTTC. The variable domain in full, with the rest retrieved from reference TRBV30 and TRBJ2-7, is SQTIHQWPATLVQPVGSPLSLECTVEGTSNPNLYWYRQAAGRGLQLLFYSVGIGQISSEVPQNLSASRPQDRQFILSSKKLLLSDSGFYLCAWSPAPRLAATYEQYFGPGTRLTVT.

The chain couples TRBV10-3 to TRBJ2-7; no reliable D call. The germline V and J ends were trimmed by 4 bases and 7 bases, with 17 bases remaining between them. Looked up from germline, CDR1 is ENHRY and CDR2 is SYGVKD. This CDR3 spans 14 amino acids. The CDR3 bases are TGTGCCATCAGTGGGAATACCGGAGTGAGAGAGCAGTACTTC. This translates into CAISGNTGVREQYF.

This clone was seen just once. The CDR3 DNA sequence: TGTGCCAGCAGCCCACGGGGGGGTTTAGGAAACACCATATATTTT. Encoded protein: CASSPRGGLGNTIYF. The chain carries TRBV5-5 and TRBJ1-3; D is perhaps TRBD1 (5 bases). This CDR3 has 15 amino acids. Germline V gives CDR1 SGHKS, CDR2 YYEKEE (reference sequence). V lost 4 bases and J lost 4, with 15 bases in between.

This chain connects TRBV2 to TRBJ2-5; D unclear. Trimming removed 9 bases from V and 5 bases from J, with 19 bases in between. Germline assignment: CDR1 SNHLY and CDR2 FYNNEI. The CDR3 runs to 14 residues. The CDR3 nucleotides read TGTGCCAGTCGAATTGGGCCCCAGGAGGAGACCCAGTACTTC. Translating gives CASRIGPQEETQYF. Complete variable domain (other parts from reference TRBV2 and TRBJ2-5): EPEVTQTPSHQVTQMGQEVILRCVPISNHLYFYWYRQILGQKVEFLVSFYNNEISEKSEIFDDQFSVERPDGSNFTLKIRSTKLEDSAMYFCASRIGPQEETQYFGPGTRLLVL.

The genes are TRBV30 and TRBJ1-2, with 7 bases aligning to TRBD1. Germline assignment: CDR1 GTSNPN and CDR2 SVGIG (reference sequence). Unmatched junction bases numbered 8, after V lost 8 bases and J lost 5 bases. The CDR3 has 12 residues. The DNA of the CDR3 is TGTGCCCGGGACAGAAGGGCATATGGCTACACCTTC. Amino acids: CARDRRAYGYTF.

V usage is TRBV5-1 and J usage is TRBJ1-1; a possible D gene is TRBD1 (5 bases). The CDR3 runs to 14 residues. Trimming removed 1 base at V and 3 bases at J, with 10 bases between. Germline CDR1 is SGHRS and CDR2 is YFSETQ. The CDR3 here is CASSLSGGDTEAFF. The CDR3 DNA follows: TGCGCCAGCAGCTTGTCCGGGGGGGACACTGAAGCTTTCTTT.

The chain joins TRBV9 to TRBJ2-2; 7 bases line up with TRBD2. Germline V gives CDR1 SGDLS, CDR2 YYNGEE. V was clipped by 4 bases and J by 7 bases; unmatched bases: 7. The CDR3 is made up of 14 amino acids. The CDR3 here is CASSPSGGYGELFF. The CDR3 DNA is TGTGCCAGCAGCCCGTCGGGGGGTTACGGGGAGCTGTTTTTT.

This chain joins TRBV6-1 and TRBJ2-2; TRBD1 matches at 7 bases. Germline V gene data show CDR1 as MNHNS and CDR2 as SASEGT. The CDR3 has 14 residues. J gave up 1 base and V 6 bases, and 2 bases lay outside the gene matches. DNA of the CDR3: TGTGCCAGCAGGGGGGACAGGAACACCGGGGAGCTGTTTTTT. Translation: CASRGDRNTGELFF.

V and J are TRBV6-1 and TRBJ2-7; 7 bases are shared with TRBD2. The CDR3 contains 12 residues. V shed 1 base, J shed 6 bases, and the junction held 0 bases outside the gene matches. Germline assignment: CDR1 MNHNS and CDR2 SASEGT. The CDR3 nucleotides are TGTGCCAGCAGTGAAGGGGGGGGCGAGCAGTACTTC. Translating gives CASSEGGGEQYF.

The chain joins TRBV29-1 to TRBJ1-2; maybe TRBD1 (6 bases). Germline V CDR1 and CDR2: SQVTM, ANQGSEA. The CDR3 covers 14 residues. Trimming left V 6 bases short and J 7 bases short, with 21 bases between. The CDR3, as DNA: TGCAGCGTGGAGGGGGGGAGCTGGCTAGGTGGCTACACCTTC. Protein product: CSVEGGSWLGGYTF.

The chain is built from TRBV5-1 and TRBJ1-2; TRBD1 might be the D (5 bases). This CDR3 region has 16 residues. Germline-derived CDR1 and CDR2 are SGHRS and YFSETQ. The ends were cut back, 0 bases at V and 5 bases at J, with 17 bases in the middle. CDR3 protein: CASSLGVAAGYYGYTF. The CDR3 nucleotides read TGCGCCAGCAGCTTGGGGGTCGCGGCAGGGTATTATGGCTACACCTTC.

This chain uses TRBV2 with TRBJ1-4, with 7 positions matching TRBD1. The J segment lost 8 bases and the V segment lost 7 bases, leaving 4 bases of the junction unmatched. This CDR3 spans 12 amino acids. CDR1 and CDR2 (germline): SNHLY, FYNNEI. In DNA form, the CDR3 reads TGTGCCAGCACCCAGGGGGGGGAAAAACTGTTTTTT. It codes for CASTQGGEKLFF.

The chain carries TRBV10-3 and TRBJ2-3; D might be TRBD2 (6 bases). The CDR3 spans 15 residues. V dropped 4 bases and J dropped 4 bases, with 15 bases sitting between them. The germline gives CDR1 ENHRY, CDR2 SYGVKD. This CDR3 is CAISGDSLGADTQYF. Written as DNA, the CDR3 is TGTGCCATCAGTGGGGACTCCCTTGGGGCAGATACGCAGTATTTT.

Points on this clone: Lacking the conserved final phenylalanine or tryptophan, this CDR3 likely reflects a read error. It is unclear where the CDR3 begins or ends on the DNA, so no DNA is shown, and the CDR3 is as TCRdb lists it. The CDR3 sequence is CASSTRIR. The chain carries TRBV21-1 and TRBJ2-4; the table names TRBD2, a call not compared with the DNA. TRBV21-1 constitutes a pseudogene. Counting both end residues, the CDR3 totals 8 amino acids.

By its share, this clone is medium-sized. CDR3 DNA: TGTGCCACCAGCACCCCGAAGGACGGATCTGGAAACACCATATATTTT. Protein product: CATSTPKDGSGNTIYF. The J gene is TRBJ1-3, the V gene TRBV15; D remains unclear. V was shortened by 4 bases and J by 1 base, with 14 bases between the two germline ends. The CDR3 extends over 16 amino acids. Germline loops: CDR1 LNHNV, CDR2 YYDKDF (reference sequence).

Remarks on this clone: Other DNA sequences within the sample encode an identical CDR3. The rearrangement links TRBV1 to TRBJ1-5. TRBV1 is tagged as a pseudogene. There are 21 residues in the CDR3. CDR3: CTSSQERPRTGTSGCNQPQHF. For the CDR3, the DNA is TGCACCAGCAGCCAAGAAAGGCCCCGGACAGGGACTAGCGGGTGCAATCAGCCCCAGCATTTC.

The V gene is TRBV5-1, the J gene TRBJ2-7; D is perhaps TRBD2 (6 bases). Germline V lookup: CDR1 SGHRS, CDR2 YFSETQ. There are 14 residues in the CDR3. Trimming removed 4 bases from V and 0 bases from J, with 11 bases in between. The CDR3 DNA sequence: TGCGCCAGCAGCCCGCGGGACCTCTCCTACGAGCAGTACTTC. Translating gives CASSPRDLSYEQYF.

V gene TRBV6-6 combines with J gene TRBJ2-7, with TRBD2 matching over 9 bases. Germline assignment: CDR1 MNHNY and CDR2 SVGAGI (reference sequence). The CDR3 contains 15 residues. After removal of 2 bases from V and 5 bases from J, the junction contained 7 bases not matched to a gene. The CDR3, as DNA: TGTGCCAGCAGTTACCCCCTAGCGGGGAGTAACGAGCAGTACTTC. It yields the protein CASSYPLAGSNEQYF.

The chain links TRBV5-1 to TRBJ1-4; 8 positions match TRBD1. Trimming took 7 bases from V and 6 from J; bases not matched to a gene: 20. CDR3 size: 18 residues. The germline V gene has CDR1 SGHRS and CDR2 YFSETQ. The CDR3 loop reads CASGNSPGTGKGDEKLFF. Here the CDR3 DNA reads TGCGCCAGCGGCAATTCCCCCGGGACAGGCAAGGGGGATGAAAAACTGTTTTTT.